Presented here are 8 T cell receptor beta chains from one specimen sequenced in a study of T cell responses to AZD1222 COVID-19 vaccine. Profiled with immunoSEQ multiplex PCR; TCRdb holds only in-frame clones, not every one. The data contain 95,000 to 150,000 clones, 92% of them singletons. The sample consisted of peripheral blood, taken on day 0 of AZD1222 vaccination. All receptors come from an adult in good health.

The chain joins TRBV12-5 to TRBJ2-6, with 9 bases identical to TRBD1. CDR1 LGHNT and CDR2 FRNRAP come from the germline V gene. After removal of 5 bases from V and 1 base from J, the junction contained 6 bases not matched to a gene. CDR3 length: 17 amino acids. CDR3 DNA: TGTGCTAGTGGTCCCGGGACAGGGAAGTCTGGGGCCAACGTCCTGACTTTC. The encoded protein is CASGPGTGKSGANVLTF.

This clone was counted a single time. The genes are TRBV6-6 and TRBJ2-2; no clear D. CDR3 length: 14 residues. The germline V gene encodes CDR1 MNHNY and CDR2 SVGAGI (reference sequence). Trimming removed 0 bases at V and 1 base at J, with 3 bases between. CDR3 in DNA: TGTGCCAGCAGTTACTCCCAGAACACCGGGGAGCTGTTTTTT. Translating it yields CASSYSQNTGELFF.

A single count supports this clone. The chain carries TRBV20-1 and TRBJ1-1; D is ambiguous. The V gene lost 3 bases and the J gene lost 1 base, with 3 bases spanning the gap. CDR3 length: 11 residues. CDR1 and CDR2 (germline): DFQATT, SNEGSKA (reference sequence). CDR3 residues: CSASRNTEAFF. The CDR3 region has the DNA TGCAGTGCTAGCAGGAACACTGAAGCTTTCTTT.

The chain links TRBV27 to TRBJ2-1; 8 bases fit TRBD1. The CDR3 is 15 amino acids. Germline CDR1 is MNHEY and CDR2 is SMNVEV (reference sequence). V was clipped by 5 bases and J by 8 bases; unmatched bases: 11. CDR3 DNA sequence: TGTGCCAGCAGTCATTACCGGGACAGGTATTATGAGCAGTTCTTC. Translation gives CASSHYRDRYYEQFF.

The V call is TRBV5-1, the J call TRBJ2-7; the match to TRBD2 covers 13 bases. The CDR3 covers 15 residues. CDR1 is SGHRS and CDR2 is YFSETQ in the germline V gene. V lost 2 bases and J lost 7; bases outside the gene matches: 6. CDR3: CASSLGTSGILEQYF. DNA of the CDR3: TGCGCCAGCAGCTTAGGGACTAGCGGGATCTTGGAGCAGTACTTC.

V usage is TRBV18 and J usage is TRBJ1-1; D remains unclear. V was shortened by 3 bases and J by 3 bases, with 8 bases between the two germline ends. There are 13 residues in the CDR3. Germline V gene sequence: CDR1 KGHSH, CDR2 LQKENI. This CDR3 reads CASSPAVYTEAFF. The CDR3, as DNA: TGTGCCAGCTCACCTGCGGTGTACACTGAAGCTTTCTTT.

This chain uses TRBV11-2 with TRBJ2-5, with D perhaps matching TRBD2 (5 bases). Germline values: CDR1 SGHAT, CDR2 FQNNGV. The CDR3 runs 13 residues. The V end was cut by 3 bases, the J end by 7 bases, with 12 bases between. Here the CDR3 DNA reads TGTGCCAGCAGCTTCCGGGATCGCAGGACCCAGTACTTC. Residues: CASSFRDRRTQYF.

The chain recombines TRBV28 with TRBJ2-7; the D gene could be TRBD1 or TRBD2 (5 bases each). Germline-derived CDR1 and CDR2 are MDHEN and SYDVKM. The CDR3 length is 15 residues. The germline V and J ends were trimmed by 2 bases and 1 base, with 12 bases remaining between them. For the CDR3, the DNA is TGTGCCAGCAGTTTAGGGACGTTGGGTTCCTACGAGCAGTACTTC. Its translation: CASSLGTLGSYEQYF.